This T cell receptor beta chain was identified during a study of T cell clones after liver transplantation. About the research overall: Liver transplant recipients had immunosuppression withdrawal attempted within 2 years. Post-transplant blood was tracked for graft-donor-reactive T cell clones identified in a pre-transplant mixed lymphocyte reaction. Draws occurred before transplant, before withdrawal, and after complete or failed withdrawal.

The V gene lost 5 bases and the J gene lost 0 bases, with 17 bases spanning the gap. Germline V gene sequence: CDR1 SEHNR, CDR2 FQNEAQ (reference sequence). This CDR3 has 17 amino acids. Sequencing used immunoSEQ multiplex PCR; TCRdb keeps in-frame clones, though not all of them. The sample lists about 71,000 clones; about 80% were seen once. The sequence was obtained from a human patient who received a liver transplant. The graft donor may be the source of some T cells. The sample was CD4+ T cells from blood, taken 12 months after liver transplant. The chain recombines TRBV7-9 with TRBJ1-5, with D unclear. In nucleotides, the CDR3 is TGTGCCAGCAGCCCCCTGCCCATAATTTCTAGCAATCAGCCCCAGCATTTT. Protein product: CASSPLPIISSNQPQHF. Using reference TRBV7-9 and TRBJ1-5 for the parts outside the CDR3, the full variable domain is DTGVSQNPRHKITKRGQNVTFRCDPISEHNRLYWYRQTLGQGPEFLTYFQNEAQLEKSRLLSDRFSAERPKGSFSTLEIQRTEQGDSAMYLCASSPLPIISSNQPQHFGDGTRLSIL.